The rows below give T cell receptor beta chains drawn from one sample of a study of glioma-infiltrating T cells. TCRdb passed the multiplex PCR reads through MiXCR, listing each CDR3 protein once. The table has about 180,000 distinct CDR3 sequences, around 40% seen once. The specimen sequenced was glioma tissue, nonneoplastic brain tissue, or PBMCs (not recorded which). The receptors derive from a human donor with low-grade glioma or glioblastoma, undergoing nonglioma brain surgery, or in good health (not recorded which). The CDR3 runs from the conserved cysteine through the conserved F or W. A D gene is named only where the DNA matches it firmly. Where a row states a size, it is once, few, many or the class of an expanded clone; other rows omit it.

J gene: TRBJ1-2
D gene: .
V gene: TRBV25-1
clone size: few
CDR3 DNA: TGTGCCAGCAGTGAATCTGGCGGTGGCTACACCTTC
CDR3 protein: CASSESGGGYTF

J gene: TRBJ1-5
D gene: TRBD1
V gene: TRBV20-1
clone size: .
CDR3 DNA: TGCAGTGCTAGAGTACAGGGGGGCCAGCCCCAGCATTTT
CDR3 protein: CSARVQGGQPQHF

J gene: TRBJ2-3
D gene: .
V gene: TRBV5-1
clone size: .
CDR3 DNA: TGCGCCAGCAGCTTGGTCGGGAGTGGAGATACGCAGTATTTT
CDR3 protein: CASSLVGSGDTQYF

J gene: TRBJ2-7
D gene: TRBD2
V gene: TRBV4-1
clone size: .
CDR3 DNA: TGCGCCAGCAGAGCGACTAGCGCGTCCTACGGCGAGCAGTACTTC
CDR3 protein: CASRATSASYGEQYF

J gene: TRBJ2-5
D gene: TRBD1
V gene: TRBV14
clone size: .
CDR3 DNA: TGTGCCAGCAGCCAAGCAGGGGGAATGACCCAGTACTTC
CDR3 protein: CASSQAGGMTQYF

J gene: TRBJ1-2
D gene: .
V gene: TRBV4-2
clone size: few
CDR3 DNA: TGTGCCAGCAGCCAAGATCTCCTACAGAACCCGGTGGATGGCTACACCTTC
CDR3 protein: CASSQDLLQNPVDGYTF

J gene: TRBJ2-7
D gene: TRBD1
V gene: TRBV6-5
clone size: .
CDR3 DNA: TGTGCCAGCAGCGATAGAACACCAGGGGGACGCTACAACGAGCAGTACTTC
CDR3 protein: CASSDRTPGGRYNEQYF

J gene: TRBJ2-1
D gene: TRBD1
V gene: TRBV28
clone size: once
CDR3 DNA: TGTGCCAGCAGTCCGACAGGGGGAGGCGAGCAGTTCTTC
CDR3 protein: CASSPTGGGEQFF

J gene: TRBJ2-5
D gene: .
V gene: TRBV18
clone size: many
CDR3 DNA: TGTGCCAGCTCACCTGGATTACAAGAGACCCAGTACTTC
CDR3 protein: CASSPGLQETQYF

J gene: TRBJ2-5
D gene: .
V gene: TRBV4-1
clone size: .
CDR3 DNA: TGCGCCAGCAGCCAAGATTCCATACAAGAGACCCAGTACTTC
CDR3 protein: CASSQDSIQETQYF

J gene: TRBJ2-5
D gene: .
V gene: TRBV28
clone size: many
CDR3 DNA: TGTGCCAGCAGTTCGCGGGGACCACTCTATTGGCAAGAGACCCAGTACTTC
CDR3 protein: CASSSRGPLYWQETQYF